This passage covers 3 T cell receptor beta chains from one sample sequenced in a study of cytomegalovirus exposure and HLA in healthy donors. 60 Vbeta and 13 Jbeta primers were used in PCR. Generated by immunoSEQ multiplex PCR, the TCRdb table keeps only in-frame clones and is missing some. The listing records tens of thousands of clones. Sequencing was performed on PBMCs. The receptors were gathered from a female donor in good health and CMV-seropositive.

The chain has TRBV4-2 and TRBJ2-5; TRBD2 aligns across 14 bases. The CDR3 is 17 amino acids. J gave up 1 base and V 4 bases, and 5 bases lay outside the gene matches. Germline CDR1 is LGHNA and CDR2 is YNFKEQ. The CDR3 protein is CASSLGTSGSIQETQYF. As DNA, the CDR3 is TGTGCCAGCAGCCTCGGGACTAGCGGGAGTATCCAAGAGACCCAGTACTTC.

The V call is TRBV7-2, the J call TRBJ2-7; 7 bases line up with TRBD2. CDR1 is SGHTA, CDR2 FQGNSA, per germline. Losses at the gene ends were 1 base for V and 1 base for J; bases not matched to a gene: 4. The CDR3 contains 15 residues. The CDR3 DNA follows: TGTGCCAGCAGCTTAGAGCCTAGCGGTTCCTACGAGCAGTACTTC. Translating gives CASSLEPSGSYEQYF.

The J gene is TRBJ2-2, the V gene TRBV4-3; 8 positions agree with TRBD2. In germline, CDR1 is LGHNA, CDR2 YSLEER. The CDR3 is 16 residues long. V gave up 2 bases and J gave up 5 bases; unmatched junction bases: 7. CDR3 in DNA: TGCGCCAGCAGCCAACGGGGGGGCCTCGAAACCGGGGAGCTGTTTTTT. Translating it yields CASSQRGGLETGELFF.